The 23 T cell receptor beta chains reported below all come from one sample, sequenced in a study of cytomegalovirus exposure and HLA in healthy donors. PCR primers comprised 60 Vbeta and 13 Jbeta primers. Assay: immunoSEQ multiplex PCR; the TCRdb copy retains only in-frame clones and omits some. The data contain some 150,000 clones, around 79% of them singletons. The source material was PBMCs. The receptors here all came from a man between 45 and 60 years old in good health and CMV-seropositive.

The chain links TRBV11-3 to TRBJ2-7; 12 bases are shared with TRBD2. V was clipped by 3 bases and J by 3 bases; unmatched bases: 6. Germline CDR1 is SGHNT and CDR2 is YENEEA. The CDR3 extends over 16 amino acids. The CDR3 coding sequence is TGTGCCAGCAGCTTGTCGACTAGCGGGAGAGTCTACGAGCAGTACTTC. Its translation is CASSLSTSGRVYEQYF.

The rearrangement uses TRBV5-4 and TRBJ2-7; D is perhaps TRBD2 (5 bases). CDR1 and CDR2 from the germline V gene are SGHNT and YYREEE (reference sequence). The CDR3 totals 15 residues. Trimming took 4 bases from V and 6 from J, leaving 20 bases between them. The CDR3 DNA is TGTGCCAGCAGCCCGGGCGGAGGATTTATGGGCGAGCAGTACTTC. It encodes CASSPGGGFMGEQYF. Combining the CDR3 with reference TRBV5-4 and TRBJ2-7 gives the whole variable domain ETGVTQSPTHLIKTRGQQVTLRCSSQSGHNTVSWYQQALGQGPQFIFQYYREEENGRGNFPPRFSGLQFPNYSSELNVNALELDDSALYLCASSPGGGFMGEQYFGPGTRLTVT.

This sequence joins TRBV28 and TRBJ2-1; 8 bases are shared with TRBD2. Germline CDR1 MDHEN, CDR2 SYDVKM. V shed 3 bases and J 0 bases; nucleotides not matched to a gene: 4. The CDR3 covers 16 residues. The CDR3 DNA is TGTGCCAGCAGTTTCCCCAGCGGGAGCTCCTACAATGAGCAGTTCTTC. It codes for CASSFPSGSSYNEQFF.

The chain carries TRBV18 and TRBJ1-5, with D possibly TRBD1 on 5 matching bases. V lost 2 bases and J lost 1, with 9 bases in between. The CDR3 is 15 amino acids. CDR1 and CDR2 from the germline V gene are KGHSH and LQKENI. CDR3 in DNA: TGTGCCAGCTCACCAGGAGGGGACAGCAATCAGCCCCAGCATTTT. It encodes CASSPGGDSNQPQHF.

The chain couples TRBV5-8 to TRBJ1-2; no clear D. This CDR3 comprises 15 residues. Trimming shortened V by 0 bases and J by 3 bases, and 12 bases separated the two germline ends. Per germline, CDR1 SGHTS and CDR2 YDEGEE. The DNA for the CDR3 is TGTGCCAGCAGCTTGGGACACAGTGGGTACTATGGCTACACCTTC. Protein sequence: CASSLGHSGYYGYTF.

A few counts support this clone. Distinct nucleotide sequences in the sample also encode this CDR3. The rearrangement links TRBV28 to TRBJ2-7, with 12 nucleotides matching TRBD2. The CDR3 spans 15 residues. V shed 5 bases, J shed 3 bases, and the junction held 5 bases outside the gene matches. CDR1 is MDHEN, CDR2 SYDVKM, per germline. CDR3 region: CASSTPSGRVYEQYF. DNA of the CDR3: TGTGCCAGCAGTACTCCTAGCGGGAGGGTCTACGAGCAGTACTTC.

The V call is TRBV18, the J call TRBJ2-1; 8 bases align to TRBD2. The CDR3 contains 15 residues. CDR1 KGHSH and CDR2 LQKENI come from the germline V gene. The ends lost 3 bases at V and 2 bases at J; junction bases unmatched: 3. This chain's CDR3 is CASSPSGEPYNEQFF. In nucleotides, the CDR3 is TGTGCCAGCTCACCTAGCGGGGAACCCTACAATGAGCAGTTCTTC.

The CDR3 bases are TGCAGTGCTAGGCCGGTCACCGAGCAGTACTTC. Translated, it gives CSARPVTEQYF. V usage is TRBV20-1 and J usage is TRBJ2-7; D not resolved. Germline V gene lookup returns CDR1 DFQATT and CDR2 SNEGSKA (reference sequence). The V and J ends lost 3 bases and 6 bases respectively, with 9 bases between them. This CDR3 region has 11 residues.

The genes are TRBV11-2 and TRBJ1-4; no firm D call. The V end lost 4 bases, the J end lost 8 bases, and 11 bases lay between the germline ends. The germline V gene encodes CDR1 SGHAT and CDR2 FQNNGV. The CDR3 spans 13 residues. The CDR3 DNA reads TGTGCCAGCAGCTACAGCCGGCAGGAAAAACTGTTTTTT. Translated, it gives CASSYSRQEKLFF.

V and J are TRBV4-1 and TRBJ2-7; TRBD1 agrees at 7 bases. CDR1 and CDR2 from the germline V gene are MGHRA and YSYEKL. After removal of 0 bases from V and 4 bases from J, the junction contained 9 bases not matched to a gene. The CDR3 consists of 16 residues. The CDR3 loop reads CASSQDTVGGDYEQYF. CDR3 coding DNA: TGCGCCAGCAGCCAAGATACGGTAGGGGGCGATTACGAGCAGTACTTC.

The chain combines TRBV28 with TRBJ2-3, with D perhaps TRBD1 (7 bases). The germline CDR1 and CDR2 sequences are MDHEN and SYDVKM. Trimming took off 8 bases at V and 9 bases at J, with 24 bases between the two ends. This CDR3 comprises 15 residues. DNA for the CDR3: TGTGCCAGCCTAAGTCATGGAGGGGGCGCCGGGACGCAGTATTTT. This translates into CASLSHGGGAGTQYF.

The rearrangement links TRBV7-9 to TRBJ2-7; 12 bases are a match to TRBD2. The CDR3 extends over 15 amino acids. Germline CDR1 SEHNR, CDR2 FQNEAQ (reference sequence). After removal of 4 bases from V and 2 bases from J, the junction contained 3 bases not matched to a gene. The CDR3 nucleotides are TGTGCCAGCAGCTCCCGACTAGCGGGGGCCTACGAGCAGTACTTC. It codes for CASSSRLAGAYEQYF. Combining the CDR3 with reference TRBV7-9 and TRBJ2-7 gives the whole variable domain DTGVSQNPRHKITKRGQNVTFRCDPISEHNRLYWYRQTLGQGPEFLTYFQNEAQLEKSRLLSDRFSAERPKGSFSTLEIQRTEQGDSAMYLCASSSRLAGAYEQYFGPGTRLTVT.

The chain joins TRBV6-1 to TRBJ2-7; D is possibly TRBD2 (6 bases). The CDR3 is 14 residues long. Germline lookup yields CDR1 MNHNS and CDR2 SASEGT. V lost 2 bases and J 2 bases, leaving 10 bases between the germline ends. The CDR3 protein is CASSEYQRAYEQYF. In nucleotides, the CDR3 is TGTGCCAGCAGTGAATATCAGCGGGCCTACGAGCAGTACTTC.

The chain carries TRBV4-2 and TRBJ2-1, with TRBD2 identical over 8 bases. There are 16 residues in the CDR3. Germline CDR1 and CDR2: LGHNA and YNFKEQ. Losses at the gene ends were 1 base for V and 5 bases for J; bases not matched to a gene: 7. The CDR3 DNA reads TGTGCCAGCAGCCAAGTCACTAGCGGCGCCAACAATGAGCAGTTCTTC. Protein sequence: CASSQVTSGANNEQFF.

This clone was detected a few times. The J gene is TRBJ1-2, the V gene TRBV5-1, with D possibly matching TRBD1 (6 bases). CDR1 and CDR2 from the germline V gene are SGHRS and YFSETQ. Trimming left V 2 bases short and J 4 bases short, with 15 bases between. The CDR3 has 15 amino acids. The CDR3 here is CASSLLRTASYGYTF. The CDR3 DNA reads as TGCGCCAGCAGCTTACTACGGACAGCTTCCTATGGCTACACCTTC.

This chain uses TRBV5-1 with TRBJ2-5; D is perhaps TRBD2 (5 bases). Germline values: CDR1 SGHRS, CDR2 YFSETQ. CDR3 size: 15 residues. Trimming stripped 0 bases from V and 7 bases from J, with 16 bases between. This CDR3 is CASSLGARFAGTQYF. The CDR3 coding sequence is TGCGCCAGCAGCTTGGGGGCCAGGTTTGCGGGGACCCAGTACTTC.

In DNA, the CDR3 is TGTGCCAGCCATTACGGGGGAGACGGGAGCGGTACCGGGGAGCTGTTTTTT. Translating it yields CASHYGGDGSGTGELFF. The V and J genes are TRBV19 and TRBJ2-2; D is perhaps TRBD2 (6 bases). The ends were cut back, 9 bases at V and 5 bases at J, with 25 bases in the middle. The CDR3 totals 17 residues. Germline assignment: CDR1 LNHDA and CDR2 SQIVND (reference sequence).

The gene calls are TRBV27 and TRBJ2-3, with D possibly matching TRBD1 (6 bases). Germline V gives CDR1 MNHEY, CDR2 SMNVEV (reference sequence). V lost 4 bases to trimming and J lost 6 bases, with 23 bases between them. The CDR3 spans 17 residues. Here the CDR3 reads CASSSRRTALGRDTQYF. The DNA for the CDR3 is TGTGCCAGCAGTTCCCGCCGGACAGCCCTCGGTAGGGATACGCAGTATTTT.

CDR3 coding DNA: TGTGCCAGCAAGCCGGGACTTTCAAACACCGGGGAGCTGTTTTTT. It translates to CASKPGLSNTGELFF. The chain is built from TRBV5-5 and TRBJ2-2, with a tentative D call TRBD2 (6 bases). CDR3 size: 15 residues. CDR1 is SGHKS, CDR2 YYEKEE, per germline (reference sequence). Trimming took off 6 bases at V and 2 bases at J, with 14 bases between the two ends.

V is TRBV28 and J is TRBJ2-5; TRBD1 is a possible D gene (6 bases). With 2 bases removed from V and 4 bases from J, the gap between germline ends came to 11 bases. This CDR3 comprises 14 residues. Germline CDR1 and CDR2: MDHEN and SYDVKM. The CDR3 loop reads CASSLAARGETQYF. The DNA of the CDR3 is TGTGCCAGCAGTTTAGCGGCCAGGGGAGAGACCCAGTACTTC.

The chain carries TRBV5-5 and TRBJ1-5, with D maybe TRBD1 (5 bases). V was cut by 2 bases and J by 1 base, with 10 bases left in between. CDR3 length equals 15 residues. Germline lookup yields CDR1 SGHKS and CDR2 YYEKEE (reference sequence). CDR3 residues: CASSFGRGSNQPQHF. In nucleotides, the CDR3 is TGTGCCAGCAGCTTTGGACGGGGGAGCAATCAGCCCCAGCATTTT.

The chain uses TRBV6-5 and TRBJ1-2, with 11 bases lining up with TRBD1. The CDR3 is 13 residues long. Germline CDR1 is MNHEY and CDR2 is SVGAGI. Trimming at V came to 7 bases and at J to 8 bases, leaving 6 bases not matched to a gene. The CDR3 bases are TGTGCCAGCAACGGGGACAGGGGGTACGGCTACACCTTC. Translated, it gives CASNGDRGYGYTF.

The V call is TRBV7-9, the J call TRBJ1-2; the D is unclear. CDR1 SEHNR and CDR2 FQNEAQ come from the germline V gene (reference sequence). Trimming shortened V by 1 base and J by 2 bases, and 5 bases separated the two germline ends. CDR3 length: 13 residues. CDR3 sequence: CASSLGLNYGYTF. The CDR3 region has the DNA TGTGCCAGCAGCTTAGGGCTCAACTATGGCTACACCTTC.